The 21 T cell receptor beta chains reported below all come from one sample, sequenced in a study of CD8 T cells in Susac syndrome. RNA, at about 0.45 to 1 ug, was reverse transcribed with random hexamers. TCRdb independently ran MiXCR on the immunoSEQ multiplex PCR reads; one entry per CDR3 protein. The sample has some 250,000 distinct CDR3 sequences, almost 97% seen once; the top ten hold roughly 0.1%. Source material: CD4+ T cells from PBMCs. The receptor source for this set is a human donor with Susac syndrome.

CDR3 residues: CASSRGTSDLSYEQYF. For the CDR3, the DNA is TGTGCCAGCAGCCGAGGGACTAGCGATCTCTCCTACGAGCAGTACTTC. The chain recombines TRBV5-4 with TRBJ2-7; 10 bases agree with TRBD2. The junction had 7 bases not matched to a gene; V was cut back by 4 bases and J by 0 bases. Germline V gene data show CDR1 as SGHNT and CDR2 as YYREEE (reference sequence). The CDR3 length is 16 residues. The full variable domain, rest sourced from reference TRBV5-4 and TRBJ2-7, is ETGVTQSPTHLIKTRGQQVTLRCSSQSGHNTVSWYQQALGQGPQFIFQYYREEENGRGNFPPRFSGLQFPNYSSELNVNALELDDSALYLCASSRGTSDLSYEQYFGPGTRLTVT.

In its sample, this clonotype was seen once. At one end, the junction sequence differs from germline, possibly due to a read error. This chain connects TRBV14 to TRBJ2-5; D gene uncertain. The CDR3 runs 11 residues. Germline values: CDR1 SGHDN, CDR2 FVKESK. The CDR3 DNA is TGTGCCAGCAGCTGGAGTGAGACCCAGCACTTC. It yields the protein CASSWSETQHF. Drawing the rest from reference TRBV14 and TRBJ2-5, the complete variable domain is EAGVTQFPSHSVIEKGQTVTLRCDPISGHDNLYWYRRVMGKEIKFLLHFVKESKQDESGMPNNRFLAERTGGTYSTLKVQPAELEDSGVYFCASSWSETQHFGPGTRLLVL.

The chain couples TRBV29-1 to TRBJ2-4, with 7 bases matching TRBD2. V shed 6 bases, J shed 0 bases, and the junction held 14 bases outside the gene matches. Germline V lookup: CDR1 SQVTM, CDR2 ANQGSEA. CDR3 length equals 17 residues. In nucleotides, the CDR3 is TGCAGCGTCGGTAGCCCAGCGGGGTTGGGAGCCAAAAACATTCAGTACTTC. Translated, it gives CSVGSPAGLGAKNIQYF.

The count of this clonotype is one. The chain has TRBV6-5 and TRBJ2-7, with 11 bases aligning to TRBD1. Germline trimming cut 2 bases from V and 3 bases from J; bases unmatched to any gene: 3. The CDR3 totals 15 residues. Germline V lookup: CDR1 MNHEY, CDR2 SVGAGI. The CDR3 loop is CASSYGTGGSYEQYF. The CDR3 DNA is TGTGCCAGCAGTTACGGGACAGGGGGGAGCTACGAGCAGTACTTC.

The V call is TRBV11-1, the J call TRBJ1-2, with 9 bases identical to TRBD1. Germline V gene lookup returns CDR1 SGHAT and CDR2 FQDESV (reference sequence). The CDR3 loop spans 14 amino acids. With 0 bases clipped from V and 7 bases from J, the junction kept 3 bases outside the gene matches. The CDR3, as DNA: TGTGCCAGCAGCTTAGCCGGGACAGGGCCTGGCTACACCTTC. This codes for CASSLAGTGPGYTF.

V usage is TRBV12-3 or TRBV12-4 and J usage is TRBJ2-1; D gene ambiguous. V gave up 6 bases and J gave up 15 bases, with 21 bases separating them. The CDR3 loop spans 13 amino acids. The CDR3 loop is CASSSRLPFFRFF. Here the CDR3 DNA reads TGTGCCAGCAGCTCCAGACTTCCCTTCTTTCGGTTCTTC.

V gene TRBV5-6 combines with J gene TRBJ2-1; the match to TRBD2 covers 7 bases. CDR3 length: 17 amino acids. Germline values: CDR1 SGHDT, CDR2 YYEEEE. Trimming took 4 bases from V and 0 from J; bases not matched to a gene: 10. The CDR3 DNA reads as TGTGCCAGCAGCCCCGGCCTAGCTAGCGGCTCCTACAATGAGCAGTTCTTC. This gives the protein CASSPGLASGSYNEQFF.

The genes are TRBV6-5 and TRBJ2-1; D remains ambiguous. Germline V gene data show CDR1 as MNHEY and CDR2 as SVGAGI. CDR3 length: 15 residues. V dropped 6 bases and J dropped 0 bases, with 12 bases sitting between them. CDR3 sequence: CASSSEVPSYNEQFF. Here the CDR3 DNA reads TGTGCCAGCAGCTCAGAGGTTCCCTCCTACAATGAGCAGTTCTTC.

V usage is TRBV5-1 and J usage is TRBJ1-1, with TRBD1 as a possible D gene (6 bases). Germline CDR1 and CDR2: SGHRS and YFSETQ. This CDR3 is built from 13 residues. The ends were cut back, 7 bases at V and 6 bases at J, with 16 bases in the middle. The CDR3 loop is CASQGQQGAEAFF. Here the CDR3 DNA reads TGCGCCAGCCAGGGGCAGCAGGGCGCTGAAGCTTTCTTT.

The rearrangement joins TRBV20-1 to TRBJ2-2; the match to TRBD2 covers 8 bases. CDR1 and CDR2 from the germline V gene are DFQATT and SNEGSKA (reference sequence). The CDR3 loop spans 14 amino acids. The V segment lost 5 bases and the J segment 7 bases; nucleotides outside the gene matches: 9. CDR3 in DNA: TGCAGTGCTGTAGCGGGAATTAAGAACGGGGAGCTGTTTTTT. As protein: CSAVAGIKNGELFF.

The rearrangement joins TRBV28 to TRBJ1-5; 9 nucleotides align to TRBD1. This CDR3 is built from 15 residues. CDR1 and CDR2 from the germline V gene are MDHEN and SYDVKM. With V trimmed by 5 bases and J by 10 bases, 12 bases remained unmatched. CDR3 DNA sequence: TGTGCCAGCAGTGAAAGGACAGGGGCCGTACAACCCCAGCATTTT. Translating it yields CASSERTGAVQPQHF.

This clonotype was recorded a few times. The V call is TRBV18, the J call TRBJ2-1; possibly TRBD2 for D (5 bases). Germline-derived CDR1 and CDR2 are KGHSH and LQKENI. The ends were cut back, 1 base at V and 6 bases at J, with 7 bases in the middle. The CDR3 extends over 13 amino acids. In DNA form, the CDR3 reads TGTGCCAGCTCACCACGAGGGCCCAATGAGCAGTTCTTC. It codes for CASSPRGPNEQFF. The full variable domain, with the rest looked up from reference TRBV18 and TRBJ2-1, is NAGVMQNPRHLVRRRGQEARLRCSPMKGHSHVYWYRQLPEEGLKFMVYLQKENIIDESGMPKERFSAEFPKEGPSILRIQQVVRGDSAAYFCASSPRGPNEQFFGPGTRLTVL.

The rearrangement links TRBV18 to TRBJ1-5; TRBD1 is a possible D gene (5 bases). V lost 2 bases to trimming and J lost 1 base, with 12 bases between them. This CDR3 contains 16 residues. Germline loops: CDR1 KGHSH, CDR2 LQKENI. This chain's CDR3 is CASSPLGELSNQPQHF. The CDR3, as DNA: TGTGCCAGCTCACCATTGGGGGAATTGAGCAATCAGCCCCAGCATTTT. Combining the CDR3 with reference TRBV18 and TRBJ1-5 gives the whole variable domain NAGVMQNPRHLVRRRGQEARLRCSPMKGHSHVYWYRQLPEEGLKFMVYLQKENIIDESGMPKERFSAEFPKEGPSILRIQQVVRGDSAAYFCASSPLGELSNQPQHFGDGTRLSIL.

This rearrangement joins TRBV20-1 to TRBJ2-1; the D gene could be TRBD1 or TRBD2 (5 bases each). The CDR3 has 13 residues. Looked up from germline, CDR1 is DFQATT and CDR2 is SNEGSKA (reference sequence). The germline V and J ends were trimmed by 1 base and 6 bases, with 10 bases remaining between them. The CDR3: CSARAGASNEQFF. The CDR3 DNA follows: TGCAGTGCTAGAGCCGGGGCCAGCAATGAGCAGTTCTTC.

A single count supports this clonotype. The chain joins TRBV21-1 to TRBJ2-5; no DNA check was done on the table's D call, TRBD2. TRBV21-1 is designated a pseudogene. The CDR3 sequence is 16 residues long. CDR3 nucleotides: TGTGCCAGCAGCCCCAGACTAGCGGAGCGCCAAGAGACCCAGTACTTC. This translates into CASSPRLAERQETQYF.

This chain uses TRBV4-1 with TRBJ2-7, with D tentatively TRBD2 (5 bases). Germline V gene sequence: CDR1 MGHRA, CDR2 YSYEKL. This CDR3 contains 17 residues. V gave up 0 bases and J gave up 0 bases, with 15 bases separating them. The CDR3: CASSQDIASRYSYEQYF. The CDR3 DNA is TGCGCCAGCAGCCAAGATATTGCTAGCCGTTACTCCTACGAGCAGTACTTC.

The CDR3 DNA is TGTGCCAGCAGCCTACCTGGGACAGGGCAAGAGACCCAGTACTTC. It encodes CASSLPGTGQETQYF. The V gene is TRBV7-3, the J gene TRBJ2-5; 9 bases align to TRBD1. The germline CDR1 and CDR2 sequences are SGHTA and FQGTGA. Trimming removed 5 bases from V and 2 bases from J; junction bases left unmatched: 6. This CDR3 contains 15 residues.

This chain links TRBV29-1 with TRBJ2-5; either TRBD1 or TRBD2 may supply D (5 bases each). The CDR3 spans 14 residues. CDR1 and CDR2 from the germline V gene are SQVTM and ANQGSEA. The V and J ends lost 4 bases and 2 bases respectively, with 14 bases between them. The CDR3 here is CSVATGTGQETQYF. DNA of the CDR3: TGCAGCGTTGCGACCGGGACGGGACAAGAGACCCAGTACTTC.

The chain combines TRBV25-1 with TRBJ2-1; 9 nucleotides align to TRBD1. This CDR3 is 16 amino acids long. The J segment lost 1 base and the V segment lost 4 bases, leaving 5 bases of the junction unmatched. Per the germline V gene, CDR1 is MGHDK and CDR2 is SYGVNS. For the CDR3, the DNA is TGTGCCAGCAGTGGAACCGGGACAGGGTCCTACAATGAGCAGTTCTTC. Translated: CASSGTGTGSYNEQFF.

The chain links TRBV29-1 to TRBJ2-3; D possibly matches TRBD1 or TRBD2 (5 bases each). This CDR3 is 13 amino acids long. V lost 6 bases, J lost 2 bases, and 12 bases lay in between. CDR1 SQVTM and CDR2 ANQGSEA come from the germline V gene. CDR3 nucleotide sequence: TGCAGCGTCTTCGGGACCCCCACAGATACGCAGTATTTT. Encoded protein: CSVFGTPTDTQYF.

The chain employs TRBV15 and TRBJ1-1; possibly TRBD1 for D (5 bases). Germline CDR1 is LNHNV and CDR2 is YYDKDF (reference sequence). Trimming took off 0 bases at V and 1 base at J, with 9 bases between the two ends. There are 15 residues in the CDR3. CDR3 residues: CATSREGRRNTEAFF. CDR3 DNA sequence: TGTGCCACCAGCAGAGAGGGACGGAGGAACACTGAAGCTTTCTTT.